A selection of T cell receptor beta chains follows, all from one sample in a study of cytomegalovirus exposure and HLA in healthy donors. Assay used: immunoSEQ multiplex PCR; TCRdb lists only in-frame clones, some missing. The sample includes tens of thousands of clones, under 80% seen only once; the top ten take around 1.5%. The sample consisted of PBMCs. Receptors were obtained from a male donor in good health and CMV-seronegative. Both conserved end residues are part of each CDR3. Each record gives: V gene, D gene, J gene, clone size, CDR3 DNA, CDR3 protein. A D gene is named only where the DNA matches it firmly. Clone size is not always given. Where it is, it says once, few, many or a class for expanded clones.

v_gene: TRBV4-3; d_gene: .; j_gene: TRBJ1-1; abundance: .; CDR3nt: TGCGCCAGCAGCCAAGACGGGTATGCGAACACTGAAGCTTTCTTT; CDR3aa: CASSQDGYANTEAFF
v_gene: TRBV9; d_gene: TRBD1; j_gene: TRBJ2-7; abundance: .; CDR3nt: TGTGCCAGCAGCGTAGCAGGGGGCGGCTACGAGCAGTACTTC; CDR3aa: CASSVAGGGYEQYF
v_gene: TRBV10-3; d_gene: TRBD1; j_gene: TRBJ2-7; abundance: .; CDR3nt: TGTGCCATCAGTGACCGGGACAGGAACCACGAGCAGTACTTC; CDR3aa: CAISDRDRNHEQYF
v_gene: TRBV18; d_gene: .; j_gene: TRBJ2-1; abundance: .; CDR3nt: TGTGCCAGCTCACCCGGGGAGGCCTACAATGAGCAGTTCTTC; CDR3aa: CASSPGEAYNEQFF
v_gene: TRBV7-2; d_gene: .; j_gene: TRBJ1-5; abundance: .; CDR3nt: TGTGCCAGCAGCTTTAGTCCGGGTCAGCCCCAGCATTTT; CDR3aa: CASSFSPGQPQHF
v_gene: TRBV5-4; d_gene: TRBD1; j_gene: TRBJ1-2; abundance: .; CDR3nt: TGTGCCAGCAGCCCCCCGACAGGGGACAACTATGGCTACACCTTC; CDR3aa: CASSPPTGDNYGYTF
v_gene: TRBV7-9; d_gene: TRBD2; j_gene: TRBJ2-1; abundance: .; CDR3nt: TGTGCCAGCAGCTTACGGGGGGGCAATCCCTTCAATGAGCAGTTCTTC; CDR3aa: CASSLRGGNPFNEQFF
v_gene: TRBV1; d_gene: .; j_gene: TRBJ2-1; abundance: .; CDR3nt: TGCACCAGCAGCCGAAGGACTAGCGAGTCTAATGAGCAGTTCTTC; CDR3aa: CTSSRRTSESNEQFF
v_gene: TRBV2; d_gene: TRBD2; j_gene: TRBJ2-7; abundance: .; CDR3nt: TGTGCCAGCAGGACGGGAGGCTCCTACGAGCAGTACTTC; CDR3aa: CASRTGGSYEQYF
v_gene: TRBV7-2; d_gene: TRBD2; j_gene: TRBJ2-5; abundance: .; CDR3nt: TGTGCCAGCAGCTTAGTGGGCGGGGGACCCGGGGAGACCCAGTACTTC; CDR3aa: CASSLVGGGPGETQYF
v_gene: TRBV4-3; d_gene: TRBD2; j_gene: TRBJ2-1; abundance: .; CDR3nt: TGCGCCAGCAGCCAAGGGGTGGGGGGGGTATACAATGAGCAGTTCTTC; CDR3aa: CASSQGVGGVYNEQFF
v_gene: TRBV4-3; d_gene: .; j_gene: TRBJ1-2; abundance: .; CDR3nt: TGCGCCAGCAGCCAAGAAATGGGCAATTACTATGGCTACACCTTC; CDR3aa: CASSQEMGNYYGYTF
v_gene: TRBV6-6; d_gene: TRBD1; j_gene: TRBJ2-3; abundance: once; CDR3nt: TGTGCCACCCACCGGGACAGGGGGACTGATACGCAGTATTTT; CDR3aa: CATHRDRGTDTQYF
v_gene: TRBV6-5; d_gene: TRBD1; j_gene: TRBJ1-1; abundance: .; CDR3nt: TGTGCCAGCAGTCTTAGACAGGGGGTGAGTGAAGCTTTCTTT; CDR3aa: CASSLRQGVSEAFF
v_gene: TRBV6-6; d_gene: TRBD1; j_gene: TRBJ2-1; abundance: .; CDR3nt: TGTGCCAGCAGGCGACCCGGGACAGAATACAATGAGCAGTTCTTC; CDR3aa: CASRRPGTEYNEQFF
v_gene: TRBV4-3; d_gene: TRBD2; j_gene: TRBJ2-1; abundance: .; CDR3nt: TGCGCCAGCAGCCAAGTATGGGACTATAACTACAATGAGCAGTTCTTC; CDR3aa: CASSQVWDYNYNEQFF
v_gene: TRBV28; d_gene: TRBD1; j_gene: TRBJ1-1; abundance: .; CDR3nt: TGTGCCAGCGGCGTGGGACAGGGGTCTCCCGAAGCTTTCTTT; CDR3aa: CASGVGQGSPEAFF
v_gene: TRBV7-3; d_gene: .; j_gene: TRBJ2-3; abundance: .; CDR3nt: TGTGCCAGCAGCATTGGGGGCCTCACAGATACGCAGTATTTT; CDR3aa: CASSIGGLTDTQYF
v_gene: TRBV29-1; d_gene: .; j_gene: TRBJ1-1; abundance: .; CDR3nt: TGCAGCGGGGGCTTCGGAGACACTGAAGCTTTCTTT; CDR3aa: CSGGFGDTEAFF
v_gene: TRBV9; d_gene: TRBD1; j_gene: TRBJ1-3; abundance: .; CDR3nt: TGTGCCAGCAGCGTAGACGGGCAGGGGGGCGGAAACACCATATATTTT; CDR3aa: CASSVDGQGGGNTIYF
v_gene: TRBV19; d_gene: TRBD1; j_gene: TRBJ1-5; abundance: .; CDR3nt: TGTGCCAGTACCAGAACAGGGGTCAATCAGCCCCAGCATTTT; CDR3aa: CASTRTGVNQPQHF
v_gene: TRBV5-4; d_gene: .; j_gene: TRBJ1-2; abundance: .; CDR3nt: TGTGCCAGCAGCCCTTGGTCTCAGACTAACTATGGCTACACCTTC; CDR3aa: CASSPWSQTNYGYTF
v_gene: TRBV5-1; d_gene: TRBD1; j_gene: TRBJ1-2; abundance: .; CDR3nt: TGCGCCAGCGGGGACTTGTACGGGACAGGGGGCCGTGGCTACACCTTC; CDR3aa: CASGDLYGTGGRGYTF
v_gene: TRBV18; d_gene: .; j_gene: TRBJ2-1; abundance: .; CDR3nt: TGTGCCAGCTCACCACGGATAACGGGGGACAATGAGCAGTTCTTC; CDR3aa: CASSPRITGDNEQFF
v_gene: TRBV11-2; d_gene: .; j_gene: TRBJ1-1; abundance: .; CDR3nt: TGTGCCAGCACCCTAACGGGGGGCTCGAACACTGAAGCTTTCTTT; CDR3aa: CASTLTGGSNTEAFF
v_gene: TRBV5-4; d_gene: TRBD1; j_gene: TRBJ1-2; abundance: .; CDR3nt: TGTGCCAGCAGCCCACAGGGGGCTTCCTATGGCTACACCTTC; CDR3aa: CASSPQGASYGYTF
v_gene: TRBV30; d_gene: TRBD1; j_gene: TRBJ1-2; abundance: .; CDR3nt: TGTGCCTGGACAGGGGGCGACTATGGCTACACCTTC; CDR3aa: CAWTGGDYGYTF
v_gene: TRBV28; d_gene: .; j_gene: TRBJ1-1; abundance: .; CDR3nt: TGTGCCAGCAGTTTACCCCTAGGGCGGGGAAGCACTGAAGCTTTCTTT; CDR3aa: CASSLPLGRGSTEAFF
v_gene: TRBV11-2; d_gene: .; j_gene: TRBJ1-1; abundance: .; CDR3nt: TGTGCCAGCAGCTTCCAGCGGATTGCGGCTTTCTTT; CDR3aa: CASSFQRIAAFF
v_gene: TRBV11-2; d_gene: TRBD1; j_gene: TRBJ1-1; abundance: .; CDR3nt: TGTGCCAGCAGGCCCCTGCAGGGGGCATGGACTGAAGCTTTCTTT; CDR3aa: CASRPLQGAWTEAFF
v_gene: TRBV2; d_gene: TRBD1; j_gene: TRBJ2-5; abundance: .; CDR3nt: TGTGCCAGCAGAGACAGGGCGGAGACCCAGTACTTC; CDR3aa: CASRDRAETQYF
v_gene: TRBV20-1; d_gene: TRBD1; j_gene: TRBJ1-2; abundance: .; CDR3nt: TGCAGTGCTAGTAGGACAGGGTCATACACCTTC; CDR3aa: CSASRTGSYTF
v_gene: TRBV6-5; d_gene: .; j_gene: TRBJ1-1; abundance: .; CDR3nt: TGTGCCAGCCAAGTAGACATTACTTTTGAAGCTTTCTTT; CDR3aa: CASQVDITFEAFF
v_gene: TRBV10-3; d_gene: .; j_gene: TRBJ1-5; abundance: .; CDR3nt: TGTGCCACTATGGCGGGCTTGGACAATCAGCCCCAGCATTTT; CDR3aa: CATMAGLDNQPQHF
v_gene: TRBV7-9; d_gene: TRBD1; j_gene: TRBJ2-2; abundance: once; CDR3nt: TGTGCCAGCAGCGGGACAGGACAGAACACCGGGGAGCTGTTTTTT; CDR3aa: CASSGTGQNTGELFF
v_gene: TRBV18; d_gene: TRBD2; j_gene: TRBJ2-2; abundance: .; CDR3nt: TGTGCCAGCTCACCACTAGCGGGATCGAACACCGGGGAGCTGTTTTTT; CDR3aa: CASSPLAGSNTGELFF
v_gene: TRBV21-1; d_gene: .; j_gene: TRBJ2-7; abundance: once; CDR3nt: TGTGCCAGCAGCAAAAACAGGGGGTACGAGCAGTACTTC; CDR3aa: CASSKNRGYEQYF
v_gene: TRBV13; d_gene: TRBD1; j_gene: TRBJ2-7; abundance: .; CDR3nt: TGTGCCAGCAGCTTAGGGACAGGGGGGTCTTACGAGCAGTACTTC; CDR3aa: CASSLGTGGSYEQYF
v_gene: TRBV19; d_gene: TRBD2; j_gene: TRBJ2-4; abundance: .; CDR3nt: TGTGCCAGTAGTATTGGTCTAGCGGAAAACATTCAGTACTTC; CDR3aa: CASSIGLAENIQYF
v_gene: TRBV27; d_gene: .; j_gene: TRBJ2-3; abundance: .; CDR3nt: TGTGCCAGCAGTTGGAGCTTTGGCACAGATACGCAGTATTTT; CDR3aa: CASSWSFGTDTQYF
v_gene: TRBV7-2; d_gene: .; j_gene: TRBJ2-2; abundance: .; CDR3nt: TGTGCCAGCAGCTTAGAGGACATCCCCACCGGGGAGCTGTTTTTT; CDR3aa: CASSLEDIPTGELFF
v_gene: TRBV28; d_gene: TRBD1; j_gene: TRBJ2-7; abundance: once; CDR3nt: TGTGCCAGCAGTTTCGGACAGGCGGTGCAGTACTTC; CDR3aa: CASSFGQAVQYF
v_gene: TRBV5-1; d_gene: TRBD1; j_gene: TRBJ1-5; abundance: .; CDR3nt: TGCGCCAGCAGTTCTGGACAGGGTGATCAGCCCCAGCATTTT; CDR3aa: CASSSGQGDQPQHF
v_gene: TRBV18; d_gene: .; j_gene: TRBJ2-7; abundance: .; CDR3nt: TGTGCCAGCTCACCACCGCAAGGGGCCGGCGAGCAGTACTTC; CDR3aa: CASSPPQGAGEQYF
v_gene: TRBV18; d_gene: TRBD1; j_gene: TRBJ1-1; abundance: .; CDR3nt: TGTGCCAGCTCAACCCGACAGGGATTCGCTGAAGCTTTCTTT; CDR3aa: CASSTRQGFAEAFF
v_gene: TRBV25-1; d_gene: .; j_gene: TRBJ2-1; abundance: few; CDR3nt: TGTGCCAGTACCGTGGGGGGTAATGAGCAGTTCTTC; CDR3aa: CASTVGGNEQFF
v_gene: TRBV25-1; d_gene: TRBD1; j_gene: TRBJ2-1; abundance: .; CDR3nt: TGTGCCAGCAGTGGACAGGGGGCGCGAAATGAGCAGTTCTTC; CDR3aa: CASSGQGARNEQFF
v_gene: TRBV18; d_gene: .; j_gene: TRBJ1-2; abundance: few; CDR3nt: TGTGCCAGCTCACCAGTATTGGAGGGACTTGACTATGGCTACACCTTC; CDR3aa: CASSPVLEGLDYGYTF
v_gene: TRBV27; d_gene: TRBD1; j_gene: TRBJ2-7; abundance: .; CDR3nt: TGTGCCAGCAGCTTAGACGCCACAGGGGGCAAGGAGCAGTACTTC; CDR3aa: CASSLDATGGKEQYF
v_gene: TRBV18; d_gene: .; j_gene: TRBJ1-6; abundance: .; CDR3nt: TGTGCCAGCTCCCAAATCGACAGGAATTCACCCCTCCACTTT; CDR3aa: CASSQIDRNSPLHF
v_gene: TRBV6-4; d_gene: .; j_gene: TRBJ1-2; abundance: .; CDR3nt: TGTGCCAGCAGTGAATTGGGGCCAAAGTATGGCTACACCTTC; CDR3aa: CASSELGPKYGYTF
v_gene: TRBV28; d_gene: TRBD1; j_gene: TRBJ2-7; abundance: .; CDR3nt: TGTGCCAGCAGTTTTTTGACAGGGAGATACGAGCAGTACTTC; CDR3aa: CASSFLTGRYEQYF
v_gene: TRBV28; d_gene: TRBD1; j_gene: TRBJ2-2; abundance: few; CDR3nt: TGTGCCAGCAATCCGTGGACAGGGAACACCGGGGAGCTGTTTTTT; CDR3aa: CASNPWTGNTGELFF
v_gene: TRBV9; d_gene: .; j_gene: TRBJ2-2; abundance: .; CDR3nt: TGTGCCAGCAGCGTTGATATCAGGGATTATTTCGGGGAGCTGTTTTTT; CDR3aa: CASSVDIRDYFGELFF
v_gene: TRBV7-2; d_gene: .; j_gene: TRBJ1-6; abundance: once; CDR3nt: TGTGCCAGCAGGCCCTCTCCGGTACCAAATTCACCCCTCCACTTT; CDR3aa: CASRPSPVPNSPLHF